This T cell receptor (beta chain) was captured by sequencing in a study of beta chain features in type 1 diabetes. Germline V gene sequence: CDR1 GTSNPN, CDR2 SVGIG (reference sequence). The CDR3 covers 17 residues. J was trimmed by 4 bases and V by 0 bases; bases with no gene match: 11. Concerning this clone itself: What it binds is not known.

All of the isolated RNA was reverse transcribed, so expressed TCRB transcripts were sequenced. Method: immunoSEQ multiplex PCR; TCRdb's copy keeps in-frame clones and lacks some. The sample includes around 430,000 clones, approximately 30% of them seen just once. Study results and limitations: Relative to healthy donors, patients appeared to have naive, central memory and Treg TCRB repertoires that were more similar. HLA effects on TCRB rearrangement stayed unresolved here. Moderately but significantly shorter TCRB CDR3s were found in Type 1 diabetes patients in all four CD4+ subsets.

This clonotype originated in a man between 18 and 35 years old in good health. Sequenced sample: naive CD4+ T cells from blood. The gene calls are TRBV30 and TRBJ2-1, with TRBD2 matching over 8 bases. In DNA, the CDR3 is TGTGCCTGGAGTGTACGTCGAGGGACTAGTCGTTACAATGAGCAGTTCTTC. This codes for CAWSVRRGTSRYNEQFF.